Below, one T cell receptor beta chain is given with its context. The CDR3 has 12 residues. From germline, CDR1 is MDHEN and CDR2 SYDVKM. Trimming pared 6 bases from V and 2 bases from J, leaving 8 bases between. This sample stems from a study of control samples from healthy donors and cancer patients. Some clones are missing from TCRdb's copy, which holds only in-frame ones; the method was immunoSEQ multiplex PCR. The sample carries about 43,000 clones, 90% to 95% recorded once. This chain connects TRBV28 to TRBJ2-7, with D tentatively TRBD1 (5 bases). This TCR derives from a man aged 55-75 years in good health. Sequencing input: blood. Written as DNA, the CDR3 is TGTGCCAGCAGATCGACAGCCTACGAGCAGTACTTC. Translated, it gives CASRSTAYEQYF.